Below, 2 T cell receptor beta chains from the same sample are listed, as sequenced in a study of response to subunit inactivated influenza vaccine. TCRdb reprocessed the RT-PCR reads with MiXCR, giving one entry per CDR3 protein. Of 600,000 to 850,000 distinct CDR3 sequences listed, about 15% are singletons. Sequencing used PBMCs from blood, obtained less than 15 days before vaccination. These receptors were obtained from a man aged 50 or older who received an inactivated influenza vaccine.

This clonotype was observed a handful of times. The V gene is TRBV6-2 or TRBV6-3, the J gene TRBJ2-1; 7 bases are shared with TRBD2. The CDR3 is 15 residues long. V was pared by 6 bases and J by 6 bases, with 11 bases of the junction left unmatched. Germline CDR1 and CDR2: MNHEY and SVGEGT. The CDR3 here is CASSNPWASGNEQFF. In DNA form, the CDR3 reads TGTGCCAGCAGCAACCCCTGGGCTAGCGGCAATGAGCAGTTCTTC.

The V and J genes are TRBV29-1 and TRBJ2-1, with 12 nucleotides matching TRBD2. This CDR3 has 13 amino acids. Germline-derived CDR1 and CDR2 are SQVTM and ANQGSEA. V shed 6 bases and J 6 bases; nucleotides not matched to a gene: 3. The CDR3 sequence: CSVPSGGANEQFF. The CDR3 region has the DNA TGCAGCGTCCCTAGCGGGGGGGCCAATGAGCAGTTCTTC.